This T cell receptor (beta chain) was found in a study of shared clonotypes between healthy human individuals. Germline loops: CDR1 WNHNN, CDR2 SYGVQD (reference sequence). This CDR3 spans 14 amino acids. V dropped 5 bases and J dropped 4 bases, with 15 bases sitting between them. Each subset's genomic DNA was split evenly across several immunoSEQ plates. Profiling relied on immunoSEQ multiplex PCR, and the TCRdb table lists in-frame clones only, not all of them. The table shows around 430,000 clones, with 70% to 80% occurring only once. The chain is built from TRBV10-1 and TRBJ2-7, with D hard to call. Sequencing was carried out using PBMCs. The sequence derives from a woman aged 40 to 50 in good health. Some clones in this sample may be carry-over from other donors' samples. CDR3 region: CASSPSGDPYEQYF. In nucleotides, the CDR3 is TGCGCCAGCAGTCCGTCCGGAGATCCATACGAGCAGTACTTC.